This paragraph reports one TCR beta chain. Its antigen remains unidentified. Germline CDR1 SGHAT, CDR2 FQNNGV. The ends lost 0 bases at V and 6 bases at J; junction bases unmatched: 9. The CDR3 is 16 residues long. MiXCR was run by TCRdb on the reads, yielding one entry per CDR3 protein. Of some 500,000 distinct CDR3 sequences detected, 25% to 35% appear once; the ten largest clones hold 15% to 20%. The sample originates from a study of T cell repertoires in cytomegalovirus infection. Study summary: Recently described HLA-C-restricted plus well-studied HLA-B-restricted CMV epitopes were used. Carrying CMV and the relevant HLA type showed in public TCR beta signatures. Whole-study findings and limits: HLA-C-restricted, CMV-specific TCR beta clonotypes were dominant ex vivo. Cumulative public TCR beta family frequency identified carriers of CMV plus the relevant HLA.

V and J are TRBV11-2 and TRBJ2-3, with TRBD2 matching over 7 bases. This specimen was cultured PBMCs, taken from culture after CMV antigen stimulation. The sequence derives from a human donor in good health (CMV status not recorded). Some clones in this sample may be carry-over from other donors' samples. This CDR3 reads CASSLEWGRAADTQYF. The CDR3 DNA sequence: TGTGCCAGCAGCTTAGAATGGGGGAGGGCCGCGGATACGCAGTATTTT. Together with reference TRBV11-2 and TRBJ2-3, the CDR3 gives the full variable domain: EAGVAQSPRYKIIEKRQSVAFWCNPISGHATLYWYQQILGQGPKLLIQFQNNGVVDDSQLPKDRFSAERLKGVDSTLKIQPAKLEDSAVYLCASSLEWGRAADTQYFGPGTRLTVL.